This TCR beta chain emerged from a study of blood T cell repertoires in COVID-19. Original processing notes: Reference gene primers were amplified, and this amplification served to estimate nucleated cell counts. Clones were read by immunoSEQ multiplex PCR, and TCRdb kept only the in-frame ones, dropping some. The V and J calls and clone size are taken from that table; D and trimming were inferred from the DNA. The sample shows about 110,000 clones, approximately 85% of them seen only once. This CDR3 is 18 amino acids long. V dropped 3 bases and J dropped 0; count of bases not matched to a gene: 15. Germline values: CDR1 SGHRS, CDR2 YFSETQ. A Seattle source enrolled patients during active infection and followed them longitudinally.

The chain recombines TRBV5-1 with TRBJ2-7; 7 nucleotides align to TRBD1. The receptor's source is a woman between 55 and 75 years old with COVID-19, enrolled during active disease. Sample: peripheral blood. In DNA form, the CDR3 reads TGCGCCAGCAGCTATAATAAACCAGGGACAGCTAGCTCCTACGAGCAGTACTTC. Its translation: CASSYNKPGTASSYEQYF.